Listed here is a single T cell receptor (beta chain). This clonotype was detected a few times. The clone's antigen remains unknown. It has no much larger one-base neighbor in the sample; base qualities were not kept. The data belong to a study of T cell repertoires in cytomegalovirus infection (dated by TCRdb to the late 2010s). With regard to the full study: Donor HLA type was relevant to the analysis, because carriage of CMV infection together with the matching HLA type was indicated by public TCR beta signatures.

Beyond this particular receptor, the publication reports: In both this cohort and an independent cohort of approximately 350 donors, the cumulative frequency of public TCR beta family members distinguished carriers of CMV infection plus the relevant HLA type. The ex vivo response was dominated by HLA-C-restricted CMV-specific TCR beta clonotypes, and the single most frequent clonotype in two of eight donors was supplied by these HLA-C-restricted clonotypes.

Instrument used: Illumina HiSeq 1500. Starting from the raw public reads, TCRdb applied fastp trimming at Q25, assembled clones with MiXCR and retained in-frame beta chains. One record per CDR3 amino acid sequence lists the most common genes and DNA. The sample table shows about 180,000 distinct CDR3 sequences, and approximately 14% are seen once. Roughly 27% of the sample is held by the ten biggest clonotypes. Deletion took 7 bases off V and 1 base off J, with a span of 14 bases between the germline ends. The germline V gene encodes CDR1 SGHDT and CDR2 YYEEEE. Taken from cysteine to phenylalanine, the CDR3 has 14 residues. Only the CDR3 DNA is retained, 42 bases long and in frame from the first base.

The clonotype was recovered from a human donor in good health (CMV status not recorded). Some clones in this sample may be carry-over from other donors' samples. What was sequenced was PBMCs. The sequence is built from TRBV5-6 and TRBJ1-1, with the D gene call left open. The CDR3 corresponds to CASGGYGENTEAFF. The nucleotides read TGTGCCAGCGGAGGATATGGGGAGAACACTGAAGCTTTCTTT.